These 22 T cell receptor beta chains were all obtained from the same sample, sequenced in a study of blood T cells in healthy people across ages. Next came a second PCR, run for about 7 to 11 cycles, which used a sample-barcoded 5' primer along with a J-beta primer mix. Using its own MiXCR run on the 5' RACE reads, TCRdb lists one record per CDR3 protein. The sample contains some 900,000 distinct CDR3 sequences, around 30% of which appear only once. Sequencing was performed on blood. The receptors stem from a woman of 80 years or more in good health.

The V and J genes are TRBV28 and TRBJ1-5; D is ambiguous. Trimming shortened V by 6 bases and J by 3 bases, and 18 bases separated the two germline ends. CDR1 MDHEN and CDR2 SYDVKM come from the germline V gene. This CDR3 has 16 amino acids. Here the CDR3 reads CASSTPEDAINQPQHF. In DNA, the CDR3 is TGTGCCAGCAGCACACCTGAGGACGCCATCAATCAGCCCCAGCATTTT.

The chain recombines TRBV4-2 with TRBJ1-3; D may be TRBD1 (5 bases). CDR3 length: 14 amino acids. Per germline, CDR1 LGHNA and CDR2 YNFKEQ. V gave up 1 base and J gave up 2 bases, with 6 bases separating them. In DNA, the CDR3 is TGTGCCAGCAGCCAAGTGGGGCCTGGAAACACCATATATTTT. Translation: CASSQVGPGNTIYF.

This clonotype was observed a few times. Because the CDR3's place on the DNA is in doubt, the DNA is left out and the CDR3 is given as listed by TCRdb. The rearrangement joins TRBV7-5 to TRBJ2-3; the table's D call TRBD2 went unverified against the DNA. TRBV7-5 is deemed a pseudogene. Counting both end residues, the CDR3 totals 23 amino acids. The CDR3 here is CISVSGDARGTSGGECELDTQYF.

V is TRBV30 and J is TRBJ1-5; D uncertain. Trimming removed 2 bases at V and 7 bases at J, with 15 bases between. CDR1 is GTSNPN and CDR2 is SVGIG in the germline V gene (reference sequence). The CDR3 has 14 residues. The CDR3 protein is CAWSMTGISQPQHF. The CDR3 DNA sequence: TGTGCCTGGAGTATGACGGGGATCAGCCAGCCCCAGCATTTT. Variable domain in full (rest from reference TRBV30 and TRBJ1-5): SQTIHQWPATLVQPVGSPLSLECTVEGTSNPNLYWYRQAAGRGLQLLFYSVGIGQISSEVPQNLSASRPQDRQFILSSKKLLLSDSGFYLCAWSMTGISQPQHFGDGTRLSIL.

This chain links TRBV20-1 with TRBJ2-1, with 9 bases identical to TRBD2. The CDR3 spans 17 residues. After removal of 5 bases from V and 0 bases from J, the junction contained 11 bases not matched to a gene. CDR1 and CDR2 from the germline V gene are DFQATT and SNEGSKA (reference sequence). DNA for the CDR3: TGCAGTGCTTACACTAGCGGGTGGACCTCCTCCTACAATGAGCAGTTCTTC. This codes for CSAYTSGWTSSYNEQFF.

This clonotype came up many times. The J gene is TRBJ2-5, the V gene TRBV15, with a tentative D call TRBD2 (5 bases). The CDR3 has 17 residues. The V end was cut by 0 bases, the J end by 1 base, with 15 bases between. CDR1 and CDR2 (germline): LNHNV, YYDKDF (reference sequence). The CDR3 is CATSRDPEGSSQETQYF. CDR3 nucleotides: TGTGCCACCAGCAGAGATCCGGAAGGGAGTAGCCAAGAGACCCAGTACTTC.

Worth noting for this clonotype: A read error may explain this, as a much larger clone is one base away. The chain employs TRBV7-2 and TRBJ2-1; TRBD1 aligns across 7 bases. Trimming removed 1 base from V and 7 bases from J; junction bases left unmatched: 10. Germline CDR1 reads SGHTA; CDR2 reads FQGNSA. This CDR3 has 16 residues. The CDR3 sequence is CASSLEGATGWNEQFF. CDR3 nucleotides: TGTGCCAGCAGCTTAGAGGGGGCAACAGGATGGAATGAGCAGTTCTTC.

At least ten counts were recorded for this clonotype. The V call is TRBV7-2, the J call TRBJ1-6, with TRBD1 as a possible D gene (6 bases). Trimming pared 6 bases from V and 10 bases from J, leaving 13 bases between. This CDR3 contains 13 residues. The germline gives CDR1 SGHTA, CDR2 FQGNSA. Here the CDR3 reads CASRTGIGSPLHF. The CDR3 bases are TGTGCCAGCAGAACAGGGATAGGGTCACCCCTCCACTTT.

This clonotype was detected many times. The rearrangement links TRBV12-3 or TRBV12-4 to TRBJ2-3, with D tentatively TRBD1 or TRBD2 (5 bases each). V was pared by 4 bases and J by 1 base, with 15 bases between. The CDR3 covers 16 residues. The CDR3 nucleotides read TGTGCCAGCAGTTGGGACGGCCCCCGGGGCACAGATACGCAGTATTTT. Its translation is CASSWDGPRGTDTQYF.

This clonotype was observed a handful of times. J is TRBJ2-1 and V is TRBV9; 10 bases are shared with TRBD1. CDR1 and CDR2 from the germline V gene are SGDLS and YYNGEE. The ends lost 3 bases at V and 6 bases at J; junction bases unmatched: 6. CDR3 size: 15 residues. The CDR3 nucleotides are TGTGCCAGCAGCGCCGACAGGGGGCTGGGCAATGAGCAGTTCTTC. Amino acids: CASSADRGLGNEQFF. The full variable domain, with the rest looked up from reference TRBV9 and TRBJ2-1, is DSGVTQTPKHLITATGQRVTLRCSPRSGDLSVYWYQQSLDQGLQFLIQYYNGEERAKGNILERFSAQQFPDLHSELNLSSLELGDSALYFCASSADRGLGNEQFFGPGTRLTVL.

Ten or more counts support this clonotype. This chain connects TRBV7-2 to TRBJ1-2; D might be TRBD1 (6 bases). There are 14 residues in the CDR3. Germline CDR1 is SGHTA and CDR2 is FQGNSA. The germline V and J ends were trimmed by 5 bases and 2 bases, with 12 bases remaining between them. The CDR3 coding sequence is TGTGCCAGCAGCCCCTCCACAGGGAACTATGGCTACACCTTC. Its translation is CASSPSTGNYGYTF.

There are many counts of this clonotype. This chain links TRBV7-8 with TRBJ2-3; 8 nucleotides line up with TRBD2. J lost 1 base, V lost 4 bases, and 7 bases had no gene match. The CDR3 covers 16 residues. CDR1 is SGHVS, CDR2 FQNEAQ, per germline. The CDR3 sequence is CASSSTTSGGTDTQYF. Written as DNA, the CDR3 is TGTGCCAGCAGCTCGACCACTAGCGGAGGCACAGATACGCAGTATTTT.

The V gene is TRBV6-2 or TRBV6-3, the J gene TRBJ1-1; tentatively, D is TRBD1 (5 bases). CDR1 and CDR2 from the germline V gene are MNHEY and SVGEGT. Trimming stripped 2 bases from V and 5 bases from J, with 12 bases between. This CDR3 is built from 14 residues. The CDR3 sequence: CASSYGSPGTEAFF. For the CDR3, the DNA is TGTGCCAGCAGTTACGGGTCGCCAGGGACTGAAGCTTTCTTT.

This clonotype has ten or more counts. This sequence joins TRBV20-1 and TRBJ1-2; 7 nucleotides align to TRBD1. This CDR3 comprises 20 residues. The junction had 28 bases not matched to a gene; V was cut back by 5 bases and J by 4 bases. Germline lookup yields CDR1 DFQATT and CDR2 SNEGSKA (reference sequence). The CDR3 reads CSAPLAGGNDRVRGGYGYTF. Here the CDR3 DNA reads TGCAGTGCTCCACTGGCCGGGGGGAACGACAGGGTACGCGGCGGCTATGGCTACACCTTC.

This clonotype has more than one count but fewer than ten. CDR3 sequence reads: CASSNGQGKTQYF. CDR3 DNA sequence: TGTGCCAGTAGTAACGGACAGGGGAAGACCCAGTACTTC. The J gene is TRBJ2-5, the V gene TRBV19; 9 nucleotides match TRBD1. V lost 4 bases to trimming and J lost 6 bases; unmatched junction nucleotides: 3. This CDR3 has 13 residues. CDR1 and CDR2 (germline): LNHDA, SQIVND (reference sequence). The whole variable domain, filled in from reference TRBV19 and TRBJ2-5, reads DGGITQSPKYLFRKEGQNVTLSCEQNLNHDAMYWYRQDPGQGLRLIYYSQIVNDFQKGDIAEGYSVSREKKESFPLTVTSAQKNPTAFYLCASSNGQGKTQYFGPGTRLLVL.

This clonotype was detected many times. This sequence joins TRBV15 and TRBJ1-2; TRBD1 might be the D (6 bases). Germline values: CDR1 LNHNV, CDR2 YYDKDF (reference sequence). The CDR3 has 16 amino acids. Trimming cost V 5 bases and J 3 bases, with 19 bases left between them. The CDR3 protein is CATSGNRVGVHYGYTF. The CDR3 bases are TGTGCCACCAGCGGAAACAGGGTAGGAGTCCACTATGGCTACACCTTC.

V gene TRBV18 combines with J gene TRBJ2-7, with TRBD1 matching 7 bases. Germline lookup yields CDR1 KGHSH and CDR2 LQKENI. After removal of 1 base from V and 3 bases from J, the junction contained 6 bases not matched to a gene. The CDR3 is 15 amino acids. The CDR3 spells CASSPRPGQNYEQYF. DNA for the CDR3: TGTGCCAGCTCACCACGCCCGGGACAGAACTACGAGCAGTACTTC. The full variable domain, with the rest looked up from reference TRBV18 and TRBJ2-7, is NAGVMQNPRHLVRRRGQEARLRCSPMKGHSHVYWYRQLPEEGLKFMVYLQKENIIDESGMPKERFSAEFPKEGPSILRIQQVVRGDSAAYFCASSPRPGQNYEQYFGPGTRLTVT.

This clonotype occurred once. The junction and the germline gene differ at one end; a read error may be behind it. J is TRBJ2-5 and V is TRBV7-9, with D perhaps TRBD2 (5 bases). The germline V gene encodes CDR1 SEHNR and CDR2 FQNEAQ (reference sequence). This CDR3 comprises 15 residues. CDR3 sequence reads: CVSSFGGGSQETQYF. CDR3 coding DNA: TGTGTCAGCAGCTTCGGAGGCGGCAGCCAAGAGACCCAGTACTTC.

The rearrangement uses TRBV28 and TRBJ2-3; TRBD1 matches 11 bases. V lost 6 bases to trimming and J lost 4 bases; unmatched junction nucleotides: 3. The CDR3 has 14 residues. Per the germline V gene, CDR1 is MDHEN and CDR2 is SYDVKM. The CDR3, as DNA: TGTGCCAGCAGAACGGGACAGGGGGCAGATACGCAGTATTTT. It yields the protein CASRTGQGADTQYF.

The chain has TRBV30 and TRBJ2-3; D is tentatively TRBD1 or TRBD2 (6 bases each). Trimming stripped 0 bases from V and 8 bases from J, with 12 bases between. CDR1 GTSNPN and CDR2 SVGIG come from the germline V gene (reference sequence). CDR3 length equals 13 residues. The CDR3 DNA reads TGTGCCTGGAGTGTAAGGGGGGCAGGTACGCAGTATTTT. Amino acids: CAWSVRGAGTQYF.

This clonotype appeared many times. The chain joins TRBV12-3 or TRBV12-4 to TRBJ2-4, with unresolved D. This CDR3 spans 13 amino acids. V lost 4 bases to trimming and J lost 3 bases, with 7 bases between them. The CDR3 loop reads CASSSTLKNIQYF. The DNA for the CDR3 is TGTGCCAGCAGTTCCACCCTCAAAAACATTCAGTACTTC.

This clonotype appeared many times. This sequence joins TRBV7-9 and TRBJ2-1; D gene uncertain. The V gene's germline CDR1 is SEHNR and CDR2 FQNEAQ (reference sequence). This CDR3 spans 14 amino acids. Trimming removed 5 bases from V and 4 bases from J, with 12 bases in between. CDR3 in amino acids: CASSLHSAYNEQFF. Written as DNA, the CDR3 is TGTGCCAGCAGCCTCCATAGTGCTTACAATGAGCAGTTCTTC.